This entry lists 12 T cell receptor beta chains sequenced from one sample in a study of control samples from healthy donors and cancer patients. Measured with immunoSEQ multiplex PCR; TCRdb has only the in-frame clones, and not every one. Found here are 98,000 or so clones, 88% of them singletons; the top ten hold over 13%. Material for sequencing was blood. The source is a woman aged 70 to 79 in good health.

The J gene is TRBJ1-6, the V gene TRBV9; unclear D gene. There are 15 residues in the CDR3. The germline CDR1 and CDR2 sequences are SGDLS and YYNGEE. V was shortened by 0 bases and J by 7 bases, with 11 bases between the two germline ends. The CDR3 DNA reads as TGTGCCAGCAGCGTAGAAACAGCGAACAATTCACCCCTCCACTTT. Amino acid sequence: CASSVETANNSPLHF.

This chain connects TRBV30 to TRBJ1-4, with D perhaps TRBD1 (6 bases). The CDR3 is made up of 14 amino acids. Germline V lookup: CDR1 GTSNPN, CDR2 SVGIG (reference sequence). The V end was cut by 8 bases, the J end by 7 bases, with 20 bases between. The CDR3 DNA reads as TGTGCCGTAAAATCTCAGGGGAACCCTGAAAAACTGTTTTTT. As protein: CAVKSQGNPEKLFF.

This rearrangement joins TRBV11-2 to TRBJ2-3; possibly TRBD2 for D (6 bases). The CDR3 is 14 amino acids. Trimming removed 1 base from V and 7 bases from J, with 12 bases in between. Germline V gives CDR1 SGHAT, CDR2 FQNNGV. The CDR3 coding sequence is TGTGCCAGCAGCTTAGGGGTAGCGGAGAATACGCAGTATTTT. This codes for CASSLGVAENTQYF. The full variable domain, in which reference TRBV11-2 and TRBJ2-3 provide the parts outside the CDR3, is EAGVAQSPRYKIIEKRQSVAFWCNPISGHATLYWYQQILGQGPKLLIQFQNNGVVDDSQLPKDRFSAERLKGVDSTLKIQPAKLEDSAVYLCASSLGVAENTQYFGPGTRLTVL.

This chain uses TRBV7-2 with TRBJ1-1; 9 nucleotides align to TRBD1. CDR3 length: 15 amino acids. Germline values: CDR1 SGHTA, CDR2 FQGNSA. V trimming: 5 bases; J trimming: 4 bases; junction bases outside the gene matches: 8. Here the CDR3 DNA reads TGTGCCAGCAGCACCCCAGGGACAGGGCGCACTGAAGCTTTCTTT. It codes for CASSTPGTGRTEAFF. Together with reference TRBV7-2 and TRBJ1-1, the CDR3 gives the full variable domain: GAGVSQSPSNKVTEKGKDVELRCDPISGHTALYWYRQSLGQGLEFLIYFQGNSAPDKSGLPSDRFSAERTGGSVSTLTIQRTQQEDSAVYLCASSTPGTGRTEAFFGQGTRLTVV.

The CDR3 sequence is CASNRGGLAKNIQYF. Here the CDR3 DNA reads TGTGCTAGTAATCGGGGCGGTCTAGCCAAAAACATTCAGTACTTC. The chain employs TRBV12-5 and TRBJ2-4; either TRBD1 or TRBD2 may supply D (5 bases each). CDR1 and CDR2 from the germline V gene are LGHNT and FRNRAP. Trimming pared 8 bases from V and 0 bases from J, leaving 14 bases between. CDR3 length equals 15 residues.

V usage is TRBV30 and J usage is TRBJ2-2; a weak D match, TRBD2 (5 bases). The CDR3 covers 14 residues. Germline V gene data show CDR1 as GTSNPN and CDR2 as SVGIG (reference sequence). Trimming shortened V by 2 bases and J by 3 bases, and 10 bases separated the two germline ends. The CDR3 sequence is CAWSISGYTGELFF. CDR3 nucleotides: TGTGCCTGGAGTATCTCGGGGTACACCGGGGAGCTGTTTTTT.

Only one count was recorded for this clone. The rearrangement uses TRBV5-4 and TRBJ1-1; D gene unclear. From germline, CDR1 is SGHNT and CDR2 YYREEE (reference sequence). The CDR3 is 14 amino acids. V was trimmed by 5 bases and J by 2 bases, leaving 13 bases between them. The CDR3 bases are TGTGCCAGCAGATCAGCCCCAGGAAACACTGAAGCTTTCTTT. Residues: CASRSAPGNTEAFF.

The CDR3 DNA sequence: TGTGCCAGCAGCTTCAAGTCGACCGGGGAGCTGTTTTTT. The encoded protein is CASSFKSTGELFF. The chain recombines TRBV7-8 with TRBJ2-2, with no clear D. Per the germline V gene, CDR1 is SGHVS and CDR2 is FQNEAQ. The CDR3 covers 13 residues. The V gene lost 3 bases and the J gene lost 5 bases, with 7 bases spanning the gap.

The chain uses TRBV2 and TRBJ2-7; 12 bases are a match to TRBD2. V lost 5 bases and J lost 11; bases outside the gene matches: 13. Germline V CDR1 and CDR2: SNHLY, FYNNEI. The CDR3 extends over 15 amino acids. CDR3 in amino acids: CASSPTSGRGGGEYF. As DNA, the CDR3 is TGTGCCAGCAGTCCGACTAGCGGGAGAGGCGGAGGGGAGTACTTC.

The rearrangement joins TRBV28 to TRBJ2-7; possibly TRBD1 or TRBD2 for D (5 bases each). V gave up 6 bases and J gave up 3 bases, with 9 bases separating them. The CDR3 sequence is 12 residues long. The germline CDR1 and CDR2 sequences are MDHEN and SYDVKM. In DNA form, the CDR3 reads TGTGCCAGCAGGAGAGGGGTCTACGAGCAGTACTTC. This translates into CASRRGVYEQYF.

V is TRBV14 and J is TRBJ1-1; tentative D call: TRBD1 (5 bases). The CDR3 is 16 residues long. Trimming stripped 4 bases from V and 10 bases from J, with 25 bases between. Germline V CDR1 and CDR2: SGHDN, FVKESK. The CDR3 DNA reads as TGTGCCAGCAGCCTCTTCTCGGGGCAGGGAGGGGTCGGAGCTTTCTTT. Amino acid sequence: CASSLFSGQGGVGAFF.

The rearrangement uses TRBV6-5 and TRBJ1-1; perhaps TRBD1 as D (6 bases). Per the germline V gene, CDR1 is MNHEY and CDR2 is SVGAGI. The CDR3 contains 13 residues. Trimming stripped 8 bases from V and 6 bases from J, with 16 bases between. The CDR3 here is CASATGFVAEAFF. The CDR3 nucleotides are TGTGCCAGCGCTACAGGGTTCGTAGCTGAAGCTTTCTTT.